This T cell receptor (beta chain) was identified in a study of blood T cells in healthy people across ages. Notes on the study in general: The unknown donor CMV status may have confounded expanded clonotype changes.

Then a second PCR, running roughly 6 to 11 cycles, was carried out with a sample-barcoded 5' primer and a J-beta primer mix. In TCRdb, the 5' RACE reads were re-called with MiXCR into one record per CDR3 protein. The data contain about 1 million distinct CDR3 sequences, around 27% of them singletons. Germline V gene data show CDR1 as MNHEY and CDR2 as SMNVEV (reference sequence). There are 13 residues in the CDR3. V lost 6 bases, J lost 3 bases, and 11 bases lay in between. This clonotype showed up just a few times. No antigen is known for it. Another study also made use of these data, one on T cells of mothers and their children. That paper notes: Study donors consisted of three healthy Caucasian mothers and their six children. A slight, non-significant increase in overlap was found for related mother-child pairs relative to unrelated pairs.

The TCR comes from a girl aged 2 to 9 in good health. The sample consisted of blood. This rearrangement joins TRBV27 to TRBJ1-1; D remains ambiguous. CDR3 DNA sequence: TGTGCCAGCAGCCGGACCGAGTACACTGAAGCTTTCTTT. This translates into CASSRTEYTEAFF.